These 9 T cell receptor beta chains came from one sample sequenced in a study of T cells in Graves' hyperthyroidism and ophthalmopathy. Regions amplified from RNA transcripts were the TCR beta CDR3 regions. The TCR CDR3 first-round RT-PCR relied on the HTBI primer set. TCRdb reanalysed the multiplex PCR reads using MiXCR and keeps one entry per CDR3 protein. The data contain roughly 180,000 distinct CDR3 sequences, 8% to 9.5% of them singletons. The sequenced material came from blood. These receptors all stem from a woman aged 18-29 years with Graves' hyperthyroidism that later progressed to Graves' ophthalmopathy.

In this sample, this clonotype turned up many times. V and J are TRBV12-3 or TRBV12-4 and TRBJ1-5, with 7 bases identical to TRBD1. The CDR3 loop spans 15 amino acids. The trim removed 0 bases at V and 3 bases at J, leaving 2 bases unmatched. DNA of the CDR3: TGTGCCAGCAGTTTAGCGGGACAGCTCAATCAGCCCCAGCATTTT. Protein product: CASSLAGQLNQPQHF.

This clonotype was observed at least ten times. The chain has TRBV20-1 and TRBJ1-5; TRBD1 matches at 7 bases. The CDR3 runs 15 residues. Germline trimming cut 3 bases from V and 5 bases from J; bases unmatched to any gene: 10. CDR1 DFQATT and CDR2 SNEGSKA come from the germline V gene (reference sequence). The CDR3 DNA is TGCAGTGCTAGTGAGCCCGACAGGGTGGATCAGCCCCAGCATTTT. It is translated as CSASEPDRVDQPQHF.

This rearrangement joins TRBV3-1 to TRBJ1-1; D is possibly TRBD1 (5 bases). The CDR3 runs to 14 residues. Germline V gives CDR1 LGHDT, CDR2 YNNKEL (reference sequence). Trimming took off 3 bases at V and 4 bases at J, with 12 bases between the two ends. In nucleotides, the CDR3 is TGTGCCAGCAGCCAGCGAGGGGCGGGCACTGAAGCTTTCTTT. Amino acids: CASSQRGAGTEAFF.

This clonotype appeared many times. CDR3 in amino acids: CSASGDRSSYNEQFF. DNA for the CDR3: TGCAGTGCTAGTGGGGACCGCAGCTCCTACAATGAGCAGTTCTTC. The chain has TRBV20-1 and TRBJ2-1, with D perhaps matching TRBD1 or TRBD2 (5 bases each). The CDR3 has 15 residues. Trimming cost V 3 bases and J 0 bases, with 12 bases left between them. CDR1 and CDR2 (germline): DFQATT, SNEGSKA (reference sequence).

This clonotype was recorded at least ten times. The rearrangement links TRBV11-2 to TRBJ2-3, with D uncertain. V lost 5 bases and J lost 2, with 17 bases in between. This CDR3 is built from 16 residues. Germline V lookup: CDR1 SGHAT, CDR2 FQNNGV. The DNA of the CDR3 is TGTGCCAGCAGCCCCCCTGGCAGACTGCACACAGATACGCAGTATTTT. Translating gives CASSPPGRLHTDTQYF.

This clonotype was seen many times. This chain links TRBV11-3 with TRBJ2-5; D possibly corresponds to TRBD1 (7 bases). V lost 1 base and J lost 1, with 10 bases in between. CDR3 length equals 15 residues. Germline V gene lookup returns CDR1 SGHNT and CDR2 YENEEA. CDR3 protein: CASSLGGTAQETQYF. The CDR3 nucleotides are TGTGCCAGCAGCTTAGGCGGGACAGCCCAAGAGACCCAGTACTTC.

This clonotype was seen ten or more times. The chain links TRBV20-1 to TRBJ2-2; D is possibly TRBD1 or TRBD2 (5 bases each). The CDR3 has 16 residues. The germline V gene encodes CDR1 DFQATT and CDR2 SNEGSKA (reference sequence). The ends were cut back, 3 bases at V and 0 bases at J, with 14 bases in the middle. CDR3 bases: TGCAGTGCTAGGAGCGCCCGGGGCGCGAACACCGGGGAGCTGTTTTTT. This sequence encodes CSARSARGANTGELFF.

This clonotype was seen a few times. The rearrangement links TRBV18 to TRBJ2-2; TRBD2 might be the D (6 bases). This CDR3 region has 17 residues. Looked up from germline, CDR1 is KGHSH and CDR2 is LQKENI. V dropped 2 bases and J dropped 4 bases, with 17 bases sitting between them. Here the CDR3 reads CASSPVYSGVGTGELFF. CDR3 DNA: TGTGCCAGCTCACCAGTCTACTCGGGAGTGGGCACCGGGGAGCTGTTTTTT.

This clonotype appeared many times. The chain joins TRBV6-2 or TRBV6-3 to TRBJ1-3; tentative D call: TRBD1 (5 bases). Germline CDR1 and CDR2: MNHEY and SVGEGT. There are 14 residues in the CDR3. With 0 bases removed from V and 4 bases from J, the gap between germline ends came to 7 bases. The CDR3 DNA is TGTGCCAGCAGTTACTCTACAGGAGGAAACACCATATATTTT. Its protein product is CASSYSTGGNTIYF.